The present TCR beta chain was sequenced within a study of T-cell memory formation after mild COVID-19. As regards this clonotype: The antigen is undetermined.

TCRdb passed the 5' RACE reads through MiXCR, listing each CDR3 protein once. The sample holds 65,000 to 95,000 distinct CDR3 sequences, 13% seen once. The V end lost 4 bases, the J end lost 1 base, and 21 bases lay between the germline ends. The CDR3 extends over 18 amino acids. Germline V gene sequence: CDR1 SGHTA, CDR2 FQGTGA. Study-level results: Certain responding clones were present in pre-infection memory, suggesting participation of cross-reactive memory. There was a balanced CD4/CD8 profile in clones contracting day 15 to 85, and later expanders leaned CD4+.

V usage is TRBV7-3 and J usage is TRBJ2-3, with D tentatively TRBD2 (5 bases). The source is a man aged 18 to 30 who had mild COVID-19 (a few samples of this study predate the infection). Cell type and time point are not known. What was sequenced was PBMCs or a T cell subset sorted from them (not recorded which). CDR3 coding DNA: TGTGCCAGCAGCTACCCTTTGAGGGCTAAATCCCGCACAGATACGCAGTATTTT. Translated: CASSYPLRAKSRTDTQYF.